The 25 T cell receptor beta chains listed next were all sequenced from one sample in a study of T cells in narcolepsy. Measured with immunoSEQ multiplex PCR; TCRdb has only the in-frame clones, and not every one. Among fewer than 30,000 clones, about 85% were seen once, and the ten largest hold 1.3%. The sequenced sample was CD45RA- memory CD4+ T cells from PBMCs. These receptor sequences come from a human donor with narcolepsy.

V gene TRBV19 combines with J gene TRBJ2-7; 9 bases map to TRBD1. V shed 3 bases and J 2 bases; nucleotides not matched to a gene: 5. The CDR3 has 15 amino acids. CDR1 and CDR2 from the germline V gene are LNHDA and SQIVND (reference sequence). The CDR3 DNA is TGTGCCAGTAGTATCACCGGGACAGGGCCCTACGAGCAGTACTTC. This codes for CASSITGTGPYEQYF.

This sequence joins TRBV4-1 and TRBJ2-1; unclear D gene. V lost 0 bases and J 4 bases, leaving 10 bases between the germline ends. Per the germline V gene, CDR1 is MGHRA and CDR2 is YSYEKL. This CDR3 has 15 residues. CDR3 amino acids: CASSQEAGLYNEQFF. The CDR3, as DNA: TGCGCCAGCAGCCAAGAGGCAGGCCTTTACAATGAGCAGTTCTTC.

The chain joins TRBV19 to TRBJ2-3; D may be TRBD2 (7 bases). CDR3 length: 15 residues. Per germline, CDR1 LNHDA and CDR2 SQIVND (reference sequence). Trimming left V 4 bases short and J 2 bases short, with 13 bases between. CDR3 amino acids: CASSRAGAYTDTQYF. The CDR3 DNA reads TGTGCCAGTAGTAGGGCGGGGGCCTACACAGATACGCAGTATTTT.

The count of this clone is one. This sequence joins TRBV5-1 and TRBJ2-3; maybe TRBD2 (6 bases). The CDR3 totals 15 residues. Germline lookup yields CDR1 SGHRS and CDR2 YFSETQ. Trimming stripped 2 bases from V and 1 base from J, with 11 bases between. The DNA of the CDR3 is TGCGCCAGCAGCTTTTCGGGAGCCGGCACAGATACGCAGTATTTT. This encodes CASSFSGAGTDTQYF.

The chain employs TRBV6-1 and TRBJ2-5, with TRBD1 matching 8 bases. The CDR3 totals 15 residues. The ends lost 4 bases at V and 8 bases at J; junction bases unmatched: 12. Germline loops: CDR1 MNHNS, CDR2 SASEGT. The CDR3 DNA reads TGTGCCAGCAGTGTATTCGGGGACAGGCGGGGAACCCAGTACTTC. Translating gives CASSVFGDRRGTQYF.

The CDR3 region has the DNA TGTGCCAGCAGTTCGAGCGGCCAACTTTTGAGGGGCTACACCTTC. This gives the protein CASSSSGQLLRGYTF. The chain uses TRBV28 and TRBJ1-2; the D is unclear. Trimming took off 4 bases at V and 8 bases at J, with 20 bases between the two ends. CDR1 is MDHEN and CDR2 is SYDVKM in the germline V gene. The CDR3 extends over 15 amino acids.

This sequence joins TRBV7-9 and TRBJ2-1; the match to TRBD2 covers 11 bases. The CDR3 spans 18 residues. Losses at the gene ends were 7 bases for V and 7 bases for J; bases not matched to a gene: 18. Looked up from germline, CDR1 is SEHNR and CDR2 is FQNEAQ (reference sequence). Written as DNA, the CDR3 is TGTGCCAGCACCCCGCGGGCCCCACTAGCGGGAGTGGGTAATGAGCAGTTCTTC. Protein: CASTPRAPLAGVGNEQFF.

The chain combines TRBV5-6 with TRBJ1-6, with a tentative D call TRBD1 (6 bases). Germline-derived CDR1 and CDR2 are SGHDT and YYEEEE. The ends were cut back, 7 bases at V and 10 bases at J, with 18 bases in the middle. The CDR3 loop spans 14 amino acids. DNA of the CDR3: TGTGCCAGCGCAGGCGGGGGGGCAGGGTCACCCCTCCACTTT. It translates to CASAGGGAGSPLHF. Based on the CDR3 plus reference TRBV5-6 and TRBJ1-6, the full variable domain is DAGVTQSPTHLIKTRGQQVTLRCSPKSGHDTVSWYQQALGQGPQFIFQYYEEEERQRGNFPDRFSGHQFPNYSSELNVNALLLGDSALYLCASAGGGAGSPLHFGNGTRLTVT.

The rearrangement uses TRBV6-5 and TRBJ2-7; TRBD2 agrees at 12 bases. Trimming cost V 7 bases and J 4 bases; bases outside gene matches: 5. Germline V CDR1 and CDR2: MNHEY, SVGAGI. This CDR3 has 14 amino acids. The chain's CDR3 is CASITTSGGYEQYF. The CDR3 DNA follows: TGTGCCAGCATCACGACTAGCGGGGGATACGAGCAGTACTTC.

The CDR3 nucleotides are TGTGCCAGCAGTGCCCAGGGTTTCACCTACGAGCAGTACTTC. The encoded protein is CASSAQGFTYEQYF. The rearrangement joins TRBV6-6 to TRBJ2-7, with D maybe TRBD1 (5 bases). V lost 5 bases and J 2 bases, leaving 13 bases between the germline ends. Germline V gene sequence: CDR1 MNHNY, CDR2 SVGAGI (reference sequence). CDR3 length: 14 amino acids.

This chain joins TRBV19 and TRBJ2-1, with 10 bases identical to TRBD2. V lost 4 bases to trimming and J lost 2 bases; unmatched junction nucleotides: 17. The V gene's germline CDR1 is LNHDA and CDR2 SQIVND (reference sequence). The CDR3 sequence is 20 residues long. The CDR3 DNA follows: TGTGCCAGTAGTAAGGGCCTAGCGGGGGCCTTACTGCTTCCCTACAATGAGCAGTTCTTC. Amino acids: CASSKGLAGALLLPYNEQFF.

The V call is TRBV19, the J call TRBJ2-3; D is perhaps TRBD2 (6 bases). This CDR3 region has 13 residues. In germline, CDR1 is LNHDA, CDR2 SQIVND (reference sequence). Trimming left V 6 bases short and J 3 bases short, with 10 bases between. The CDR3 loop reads CASSGSRTDTQYF. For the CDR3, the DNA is TGTGCCAGTAGCGGGAGTAGGACAGATACGCAGTATTTT.

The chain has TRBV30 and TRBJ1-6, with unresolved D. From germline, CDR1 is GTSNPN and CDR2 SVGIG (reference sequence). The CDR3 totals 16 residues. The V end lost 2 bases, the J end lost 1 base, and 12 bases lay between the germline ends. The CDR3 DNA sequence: TGTGCCTGGAGTCGTGGCGGCAGTTCCTATAATTCACCCCTCCACTTT. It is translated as CAWSRGGSSYNSPLHF.

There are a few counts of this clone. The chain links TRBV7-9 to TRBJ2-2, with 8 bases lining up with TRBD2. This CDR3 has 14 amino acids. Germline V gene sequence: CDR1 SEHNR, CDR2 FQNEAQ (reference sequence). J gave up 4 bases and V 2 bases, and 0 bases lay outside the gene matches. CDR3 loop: CASSLRGGTGELFF. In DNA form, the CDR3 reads TGTGCCAGCAGCTTACGGGGGGGCACCGGGGAGCTGTTTTTT.

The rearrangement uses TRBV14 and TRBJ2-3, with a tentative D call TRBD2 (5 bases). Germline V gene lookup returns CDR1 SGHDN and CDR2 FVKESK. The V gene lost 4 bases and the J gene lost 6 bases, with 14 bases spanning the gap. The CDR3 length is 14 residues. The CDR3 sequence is CASSPLSGEDTQYF. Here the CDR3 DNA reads TGTGCCAGCAGCCCCCTCAGCGGTGAGGATACGCAGTATTTT.

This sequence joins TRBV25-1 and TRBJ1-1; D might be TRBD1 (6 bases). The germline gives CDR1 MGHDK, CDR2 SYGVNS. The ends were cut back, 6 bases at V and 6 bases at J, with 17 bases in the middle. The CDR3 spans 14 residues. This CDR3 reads CASRKTGTKPEAFF. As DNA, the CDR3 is TGTGCCAGCAGAAAAACCGGGACAAAACCTGAAGCTTTCTTT.

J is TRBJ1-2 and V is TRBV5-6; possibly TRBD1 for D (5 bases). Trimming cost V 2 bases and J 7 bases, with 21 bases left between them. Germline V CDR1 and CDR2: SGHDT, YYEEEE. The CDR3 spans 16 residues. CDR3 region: CASSFNQGFRLGGYTF. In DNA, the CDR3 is TGTGCCAGCAGCTTTAACCAGGGATTTCGGCTGGGTGGCTACACCTTC.

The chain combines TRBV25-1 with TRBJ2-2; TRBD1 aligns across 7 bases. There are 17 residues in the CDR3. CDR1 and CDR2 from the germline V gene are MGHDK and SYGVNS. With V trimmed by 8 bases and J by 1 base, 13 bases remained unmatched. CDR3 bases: TGTGCCAGCTCACCTACAGGGGTCGTTTTGAACACCGGGGAGCTGTTTTTT. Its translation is CASSPTGVVLNTGELFF.

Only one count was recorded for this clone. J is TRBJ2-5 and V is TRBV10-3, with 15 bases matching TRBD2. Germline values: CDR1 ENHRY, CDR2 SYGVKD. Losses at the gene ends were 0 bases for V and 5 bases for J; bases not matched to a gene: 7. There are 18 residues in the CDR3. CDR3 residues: CAISESSGTSGRRETQYF. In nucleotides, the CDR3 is TGTGCCATCAGTGAGTCATCCGGGACTAGCGGGAGGAGGGAGACCCAGTACTTC.

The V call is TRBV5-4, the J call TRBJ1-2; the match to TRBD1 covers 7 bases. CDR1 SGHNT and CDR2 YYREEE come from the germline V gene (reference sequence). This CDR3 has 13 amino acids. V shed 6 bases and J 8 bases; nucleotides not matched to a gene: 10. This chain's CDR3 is CASTQTGLEGYTF. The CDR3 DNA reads TGTGCCAGCACCCAGACAGGGCTAGAGGGCTACACCTTC.

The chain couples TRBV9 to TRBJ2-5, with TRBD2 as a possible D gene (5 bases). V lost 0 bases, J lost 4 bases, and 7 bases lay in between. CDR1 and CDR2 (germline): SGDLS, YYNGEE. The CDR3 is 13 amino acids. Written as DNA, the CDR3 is TGTGCCAGCAGCGTAGTTGCGGGAGAGACCCAGTACTTC. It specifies CASSVVAGETQYF.

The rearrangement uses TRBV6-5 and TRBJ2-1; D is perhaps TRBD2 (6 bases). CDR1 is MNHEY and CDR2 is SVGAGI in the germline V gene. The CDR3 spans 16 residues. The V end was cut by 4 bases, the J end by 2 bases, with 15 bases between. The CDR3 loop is CASSSRQAGTYNEQFF. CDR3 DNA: TGTGCCAGCAGTTCGCGTCAAGCGGGTACCTACAATGAGCAGTTCTTC.

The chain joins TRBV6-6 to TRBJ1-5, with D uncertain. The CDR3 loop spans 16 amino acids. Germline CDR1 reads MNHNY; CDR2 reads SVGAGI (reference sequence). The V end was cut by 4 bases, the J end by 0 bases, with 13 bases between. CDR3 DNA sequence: TGTGCCAGCAGTTTCTCTGGACTAAATAGCAATCAGCCCCAGCATTTT. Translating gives CASSFSGLNSNQPQHF.

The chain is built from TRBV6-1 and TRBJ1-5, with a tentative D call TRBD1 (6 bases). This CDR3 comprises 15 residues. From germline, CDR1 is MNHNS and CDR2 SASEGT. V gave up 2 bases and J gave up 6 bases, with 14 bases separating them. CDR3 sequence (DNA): TGTGCCAGCAGTGAATCACAGGGTGGCAGTCAGCCCCAGCATTTT. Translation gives CASSESQGGSQPQHF.

This CDR3 reads CASSFRDRAKPQHF. The CDR3, as DNA: TGTGCCAGCAGTTTTCGGGACAGGGCCAAGCCCCAGCATTTT. The chain couples TRBV28 to TRBJ1-5; 9 positions agree with TRBD1. The CDR3 covers 14 residues. J was trimmed by 8 bases and V by 3 bases; bases with no gene match: 5. Germline assignment: CDR1 MDHEN and CDR2 SYDVKM.